This TCR beta chain emerged from a study of T-cell memory formation after mild COVID-19. On this clonotype itself: Its antigen is currently unknown.

Sample barcodes and UMIs were carried by the TCR alpha and TCR beta cDNA libraries that 5'RACE generated with constant-segment primers. MiXCR was run by TCRdb on the 5' RACE reads, yielding one entry per CDR3 protein. The top ten hold approximately 23% of the sample, which has 300,000 or so distinct CDR3 sequences, around 16% seen once. CDR1 LGHDT and CDR2 YNNKEL come from the germline V gene (reference sequence). The CDR3 is 15 amino acids. Between the trimmed V and J ends, which lost 4 bases and 4 bases, there was a span of 14 bases. Findings and limits, study-wide: CD4/CD8 balance characterized clones contracting day 15 to 85, and CD4+ skew characterized later expanders.

The specimen sequenced was PBMCs or a T cell subset sorted from them (not recorded which). The chain uses TRBV3-1 and TRBJ2-1; tentative D call: TRBD1 (6 bases). The receptor was isolated from a young man who had mild COVID-19 (a few samples of this study predate the infection). Cell type and time point are not known. This CDR3 is CASSRRQARYNEQFF. Here the CDR3 DNA reads TGTGCCAGCAGCCGAAGACAGGCCCGATACAATGAGCAGTTCTTC.